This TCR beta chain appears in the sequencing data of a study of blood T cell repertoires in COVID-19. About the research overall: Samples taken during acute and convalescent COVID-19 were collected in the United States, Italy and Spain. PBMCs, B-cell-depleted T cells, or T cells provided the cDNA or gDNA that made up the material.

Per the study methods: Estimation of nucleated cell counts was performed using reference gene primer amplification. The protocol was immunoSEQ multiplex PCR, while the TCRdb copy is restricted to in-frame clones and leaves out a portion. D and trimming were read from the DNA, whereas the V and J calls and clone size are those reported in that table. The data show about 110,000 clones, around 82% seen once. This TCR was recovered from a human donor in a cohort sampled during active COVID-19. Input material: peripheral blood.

CDR3 residues: CAISESSRTGGSYNEQFF. The CDR3 DNA reads TGTGCCATCAGTGAGTCGAGTCGGACAGGGGGCTCCTACAATGAGCAGTTCTTC. The V call is TRBV10-3, the J call TRBJ2-1; the match to TRBD1 covers 10 bases. This CDR3 comprises 18 residues. Trimming cost V 0 bases and J 0 bases; bases outside gene matches: 5. Germline CDR1 and CDR2: ENHRY and SYGVKD.